The clone carrying this T cell receptor (beta chain) was found once. This sample was included in a study of blood T cell repertoires in COVID-19. Whole-study context: Researchers got acute and convalescent COVID-19 samples from the United States, Italy and Spain. Sources were T cells, B-cell-depleted T cells, or PBMCs; the material itself was cDNA or gDNA.

In the original analysis: Reference gene primer amplification in the assay estimated nucleated cell counts. Assay used: immunoSEQ multiplex PCR; TCRdb lists only in-frame clones, some missing. That table supplies the V and J calls and clone size; D and trimming were determined from the DNA. The sample contains approximately 75,000 clones, around 80% of which appear only once. This TCR was sampled from a woman in her forties or fifties with acute or convalescent COVID-19. The sample consisted of peripheral blood.

The CDR3 DNA is TGTGCCAGCAGCCGCCGACAGCCCCAAGAGACCCAGTACTTC. Protein sequence: CASSRRQPQETQYF. The chain is built from TRBV3-1 (or the pseudogene TRBV3-2) and TRBJ2-5; TRBD1 might be the D (5 bases). The CDR3 has 14 amino acids. Germline values: CDR1 LGHDT, CDR2 YNNKEL (reference sequence). V was pared by 4 bases and J by 1 base, with 10 bases between.